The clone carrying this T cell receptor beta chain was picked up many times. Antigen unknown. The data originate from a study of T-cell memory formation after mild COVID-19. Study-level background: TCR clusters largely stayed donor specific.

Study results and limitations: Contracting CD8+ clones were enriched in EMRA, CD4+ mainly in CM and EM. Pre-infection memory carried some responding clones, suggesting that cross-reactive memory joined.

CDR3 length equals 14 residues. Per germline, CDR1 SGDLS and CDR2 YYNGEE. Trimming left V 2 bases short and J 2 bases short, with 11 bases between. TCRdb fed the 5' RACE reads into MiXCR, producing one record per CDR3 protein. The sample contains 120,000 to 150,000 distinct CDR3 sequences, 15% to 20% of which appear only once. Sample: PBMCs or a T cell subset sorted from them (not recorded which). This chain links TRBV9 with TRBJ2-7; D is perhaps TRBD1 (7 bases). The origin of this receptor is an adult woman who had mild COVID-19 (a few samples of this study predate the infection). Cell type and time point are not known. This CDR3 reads CASSVQGGPYEQYF. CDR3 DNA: TGTGCCAGCAGCGTTCAGGGGGGACCCTACGAGCAGTACTTC.